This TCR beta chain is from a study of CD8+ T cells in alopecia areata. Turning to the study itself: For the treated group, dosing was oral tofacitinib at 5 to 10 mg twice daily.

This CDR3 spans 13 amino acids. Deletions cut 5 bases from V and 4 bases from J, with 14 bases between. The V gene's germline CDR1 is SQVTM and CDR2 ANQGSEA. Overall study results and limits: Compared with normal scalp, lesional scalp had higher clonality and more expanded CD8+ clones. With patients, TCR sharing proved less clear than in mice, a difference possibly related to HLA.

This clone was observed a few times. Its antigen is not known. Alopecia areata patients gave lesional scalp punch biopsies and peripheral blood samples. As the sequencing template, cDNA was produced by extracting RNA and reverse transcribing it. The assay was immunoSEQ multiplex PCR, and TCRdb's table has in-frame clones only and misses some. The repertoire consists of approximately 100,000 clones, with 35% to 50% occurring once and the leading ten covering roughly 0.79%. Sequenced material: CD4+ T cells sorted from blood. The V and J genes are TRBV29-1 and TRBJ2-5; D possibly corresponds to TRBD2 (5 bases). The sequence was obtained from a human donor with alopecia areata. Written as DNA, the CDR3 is TGCAGCGTTCTTGGACTGGGATTAGAGACCCAGTACTTC. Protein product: CSVLGLGLETQYF.